This TCR beta chain was profiled in a study of blood T cell repertoires in COVID-19. Study overall: Whether acute or convalescent, the COVID-19 samples came from the United States, Italy and Spain.

Trimming at V came to 3 bases and at J to 2 bases, leaving 4 bases not matched to a gene. The CDR3 length is 15 residues. Germline CDR1 is SGHNT and CDR2 is YYREEE (reference sequence). Authors' analysis steps: Nucleated cell number was recorded as an estimate derived from reference gene primer amplification. Generated by immunoSEQ multiplex PCR, the TCRdb table keeps only in-frame clones and is missing some. Clone size and V and J calls were adopted from that table, with D and trimming inferred from the DNA. The sample gives over 200,000 clones, more than 70% of which show up once; 8.6% is in the top ten.

This TCR derives from a man aged 35 to 55 with active or convalescent COVID-19. V and J are TRBV5-4 and TRBJ2-1, with TRBD2 matching 8 bases. The source material was peripheral blood. CDR3 amino acids: CASSSPGLAYNEQFF. The CDR3 region has the DNA TGTGCCAGCAGCTCCCCGGGACTAGCCTACAATGAGCAGTTCTTC.